The 3 T cell receptor beta chains presented below share a single source sample, sequenced in a study of CD8 T cells in Susac syndrome. The RNA, about 0.5 to 1 ug, was put through reverse transcription using random hexamers. Each CDR3 protein is one row after TCRdb ran MiXCR on the immunoSEQ multiplex PCR reads. The table lists around 170,000 distinct CDR3 sequences, roughly 95% of them singletons. Sequencing used CD4+ T cells from PBMCs. The receptors stem from a human donor with Susac syndrome.

This chain joins TRBV2 and TRBJ1-2; tentatively, D is TRBD1 (5 bases). There are 11 residues in the CDR3. Germline lookup yields CDR1 SNHLY and CDR2 FYNNEI. Deletions cut 11 bases from V and 4 bases from J, with 11 bases between. CDR3 protein: CAGWGVYGYTF. The CDR3 bases are TGTGCCGGTTGGGGGGTCTATGGCTACACCTTC.

V is TRBV12-3 or TRBV12-4 and J is TRBJ2-6; D is unresolved. Trimming took 6 bases from V and 4 from J, leaving 13 bases between them. The CDR3 runs 15 residues. The CDR3: CASSPPTTGANVLTF. CDR3 nucleotides: TGTGCCAGCAGCCCCCCCACTACAGGGGCCAACGTCCTGACTTTC.

CDR3 sequence: CASSTGLAGLNEQFF. DNA of the CDR3: TGTGCCAGCAGCACCGGACTAGCGGGATTAAATGAGCAGTTCTTC. The chain links TRBV5-4 to TRBJ2-1; 12 bases map to TRBD2. The CDR3 spans 15 residues. Germline V gives CDR1 SGHNT, CDR2 YYREEE (reference sequence). V shed 4 bases, J shed 7 bases, and the junction held 6 bases outside the gene matches.